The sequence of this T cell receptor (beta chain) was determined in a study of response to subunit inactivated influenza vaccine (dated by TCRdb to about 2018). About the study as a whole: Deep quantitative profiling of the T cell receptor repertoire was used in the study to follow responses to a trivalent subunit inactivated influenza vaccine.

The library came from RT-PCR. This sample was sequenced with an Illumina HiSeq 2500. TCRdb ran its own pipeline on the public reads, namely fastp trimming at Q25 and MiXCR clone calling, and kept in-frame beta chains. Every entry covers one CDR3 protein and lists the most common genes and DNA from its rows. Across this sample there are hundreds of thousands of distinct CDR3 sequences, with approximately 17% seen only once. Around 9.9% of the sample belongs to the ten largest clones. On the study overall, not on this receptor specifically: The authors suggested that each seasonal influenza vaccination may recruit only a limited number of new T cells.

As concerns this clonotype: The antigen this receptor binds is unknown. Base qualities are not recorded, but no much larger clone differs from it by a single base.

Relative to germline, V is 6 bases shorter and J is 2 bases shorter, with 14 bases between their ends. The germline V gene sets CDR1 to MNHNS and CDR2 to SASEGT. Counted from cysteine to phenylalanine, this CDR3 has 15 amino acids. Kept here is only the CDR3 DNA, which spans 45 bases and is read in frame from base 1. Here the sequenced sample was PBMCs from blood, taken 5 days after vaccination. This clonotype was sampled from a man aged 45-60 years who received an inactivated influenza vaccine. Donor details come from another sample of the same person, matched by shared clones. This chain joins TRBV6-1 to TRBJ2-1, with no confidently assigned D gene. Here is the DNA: TGTGCCAGCAGCCGCCCAAATAAACCCTACAATGAGCAGTTCTTC. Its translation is CASSRPNKPYNEQFF.